A single sample gave rise to the 16 T cell receptor beta chains below, sequenced in a study of T cells expressing NK-cell markers (dated by TCRdb to the early 2020s). The library was obtained by 5' RACE. Instrument used: Illumina HiSeq 2000. TCRdb reprocessed the reads into one record per CDR3 protein sequence, lacking DNA. The sample's own table lists 150,000 to 180,000 distinct CDR3 sequences. The ten largest make up 30% to 45% of the sample. The sequenced sample was blood T cells: a sorted CD56 or NKG2C T cell subset, CD4+ or CD8+ T cells, or bulk PBMC T cells (not recorded which). The receptors stem from a woman in her 50s in good health. Donor details come from another sample of the same person, matched by shared clones.

V gene TRBV30 combines with J gene TRBJ2-7; TCRdb's assignment of TRBD1 cannot be checked, as there is no DNA. Germline CDR1 GTSNPN, CDR2 SVGIG (reference sequence). The CDR3 spans 12 residues. The CDR3 reads CAWLAERGEQYF.

The chain has TRBV6-5 and TRBJ2-3; TCRdb indicates TRBD2, and absent DNA this call remains unverified. CDR3 length: 15 residues. Germline loops: CDR1 MNHEY, CDR2 SVGAGI. CDR3 amino acids: CASSYTGLAEDTQYF.

This chain connects TRBV27 to TRBJ2-5; TCRdb proposes TRBD2, but this gene call is untestable without DNA. The CDR3 length is 14 residues. Germline V gene sequence: CDR1 MNHEY, CDR2 SMNVEV (reference sequence). The CDR3 protein is CAARPGLGSETQYF.

The chain is built from TRBV4-1 and TRBJ2-3; TCRdb selects TRBD2, and the lack of DNA leaves this call unchecked. This CDR3 contains 16 residues. The germline CDR1 and CDR2 sequences are MGHRA and YSYEKL. The CDR3 sequence: CASSQGLAGGTDTQYF.

V usage is TRBV4-1 and J usage is TRBJ2-2. Germline CDR1 and CDR2: MGHRA and YSYEKL. The CDR3 runs 15 residues. The chain's CDR3 is CASSPKGGFGGELFF.

CDR3 region: CASSSDSYNEQFF. The chain combines TRBV5-1 with TRBJ2-1. The CDR3 is 13 amino acids. CDR1 is SGHRS and CDR2 is YFSETQ in the germline V gene.

The chain has TRBV20-1 and TRBJ1-4; the D call of TRBD1 rests on TCRdb alone, since no DNA is present to check it. The germline gives CDR1 DFQATT, CDR2 SNEGSKA (reference sequence). The CDR3 is 14 residues long. This CDR3 is CSARLVLRGEKLFF.

V usage is TRBV4-1 and J usage is TRBJ1-2. CDR3 length: 15 residues. The germline V gene has CDR1 MGHRA and CDR2 YSYEKL. CDR3 sequence: CASSQSRDFNYGYTF.

The chain couples TRBV19 to TRBJ2-1; with no DNA, the TCRdb D assignment of TRBD1 cannot be verified. Germline V lookup: CDR1 LNHDA, CDR2 SQIVND (reference sequence). The CDR3 sequence is 15 residues long. CDR3 sequence reads: CASSIWGQGNNEQFF.

The rearrangement joins TRBV19 to TRBJ1-2. Germline V gene lookup returns CDR1 LNHDA and CDR2 SQIVND (reference sequence). This CDR3 is built from 12 residues. CDR3 loop: CASLDGFYGYTF.

This chain connects TRBV5-1 to TRBJ2-2; no DNA is available, so the TRBD1 call from TCRdb remains unchecked. This CDR3 is 14 amino acids long. Germline V gene lookup returns CDR1 SGHRS and CDR2 YFSETQ. The CDR3 loop reads CASSWSSGTGELFF.

This chain joins TRBV4-1 and TRBJ2-1; the TCRdb call, TRBD2, lacks DNA for checking. The length of the CDR3 is 17 residues. Germline CDR1 MGHRA, CDR2 YSYEKL. The CDR3 region is CASSQDQVSGAYNEQFF.

V is TRBV29-1 and J is TRBJ2-6; without DNA, the TCRdb call of TRBD1 cannot be checked. The germline V gene has CDR1 SQVTM and CDR2 ANQGSEA. The CDR3 runs 15 residues. CDR3 residues: CSVRTVALGANVLTF.

The chain recombines TRBV6-5 with TRBJ2-2. Per the germline V gene, CDR1 is MNHEY and CDR2 is SVGAGI. The length of the CDR3 is 14 residues. This CDR3 reads CASSSTTNTGELFF.

The chain employs TRBV24-1 and TRBJ2-1; TCRdb gives TRBD2 as the D gene, but with no DNA this cannot be confirmed. Germline CDR1 reads KGHDR; CDR2 reads SFDVKD. The CDR3 covers 16 residues. CDR3 sequence: CATSEPTRAWDNEQFF.

The CDR3 spells CASSQSKTSNQPQHF. The gene calls are TRBV3-1 and TRBJ1-5. Per germline, CDR1 LGHDT and CDR2 YNNKEL (reference sequence). The CDR3 is made up of 15 amino acids.